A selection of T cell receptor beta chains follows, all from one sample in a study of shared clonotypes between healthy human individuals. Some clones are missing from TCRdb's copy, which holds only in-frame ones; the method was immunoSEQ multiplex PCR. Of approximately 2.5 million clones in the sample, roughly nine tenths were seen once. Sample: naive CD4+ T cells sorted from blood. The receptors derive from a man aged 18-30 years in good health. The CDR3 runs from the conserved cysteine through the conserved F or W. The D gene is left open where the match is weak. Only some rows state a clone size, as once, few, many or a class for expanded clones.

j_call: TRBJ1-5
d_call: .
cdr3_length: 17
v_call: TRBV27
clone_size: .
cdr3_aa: CASTTTWAEGRNQPQHF
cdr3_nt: TGTGCCAGCACCACTACTTGGGCCGAGGGACGCAATCAGCCCCAGCATTTT

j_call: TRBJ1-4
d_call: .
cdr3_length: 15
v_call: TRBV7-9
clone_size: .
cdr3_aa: CASSLIEKPNEKLFF
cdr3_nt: TGTGCCAGCAGCTTAATCGAGAAACCAAATGAAAAACTGTTTTTT

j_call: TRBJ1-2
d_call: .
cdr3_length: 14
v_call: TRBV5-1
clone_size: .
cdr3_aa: CASSLRTPAYGYTF
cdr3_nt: TGCGCCAGCAGCTTGCGGACCCCAGCGTATGGCTACACCTTC

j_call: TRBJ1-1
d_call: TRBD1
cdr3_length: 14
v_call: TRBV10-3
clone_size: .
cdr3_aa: CAISGQGAEAEAFF
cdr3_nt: TGTGCCATCAGCGGACAGGGGGCAGAGGCTGAAGCTTTCTTT

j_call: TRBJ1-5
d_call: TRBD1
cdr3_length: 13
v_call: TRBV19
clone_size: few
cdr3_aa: CASTRQGRQPQHF
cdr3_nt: TGTGCCAGTACCCGACAGGGGCGGCAGCCCCAGCATTTT

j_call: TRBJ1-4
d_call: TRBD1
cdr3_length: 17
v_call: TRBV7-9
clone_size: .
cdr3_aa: CASSLGAGGVGNEKLFF
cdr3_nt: TGTGCCAGCAGCTTAGGGGCAGGGGGAGTCGGGAATGAAAAACTGTTTTTT

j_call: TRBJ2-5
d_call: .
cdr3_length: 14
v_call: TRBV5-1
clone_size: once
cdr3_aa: CASSSPAQGGTQYF
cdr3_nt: TGCGCCAGCAGTTCTCCGGCACAGGGAGGGACCCAGTACTTC

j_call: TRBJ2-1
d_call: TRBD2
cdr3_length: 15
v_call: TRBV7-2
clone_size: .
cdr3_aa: CASSLSSGSYNEQFF
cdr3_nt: TGTGCCAGCAGCTTGTCTAGCGGCTCCTACAATGAGCAGTTCTTC

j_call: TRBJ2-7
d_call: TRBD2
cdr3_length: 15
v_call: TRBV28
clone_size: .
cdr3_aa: CASRAREGLSYEQYF
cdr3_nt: TGTGCCAGCAGGGCAAGGGAGGGGCTTTCCTACGAGCAGTACTTC

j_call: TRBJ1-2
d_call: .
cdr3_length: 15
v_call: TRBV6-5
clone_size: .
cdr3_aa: CASSLKGIDNYGYTF
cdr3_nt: TGTGCCAGCAGTTTAAAGGGAATAGATAACTATGGCTACACCTTC

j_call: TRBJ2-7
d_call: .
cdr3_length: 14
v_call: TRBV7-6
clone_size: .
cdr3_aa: CASRGPRKTYEQYF
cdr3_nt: TGTGCCAGTCGGGGTCCACGTAAGACCTACGAGCAGTACTTC

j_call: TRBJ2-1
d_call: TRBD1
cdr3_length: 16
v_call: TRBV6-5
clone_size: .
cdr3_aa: CASSSGDRGVYNEQFF
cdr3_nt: TGTGCCAGCAGTTCCGGGGACAGGGGGGTATACAATGAGCAGTTCTTC

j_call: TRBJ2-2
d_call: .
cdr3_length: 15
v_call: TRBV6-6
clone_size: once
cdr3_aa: CASSYPTYYTGELFF
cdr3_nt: TGTGCCAGCAGTTACCCTACCTACTACACCGGGGAGCTGTTTTTT

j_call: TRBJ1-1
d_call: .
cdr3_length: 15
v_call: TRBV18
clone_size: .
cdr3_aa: CASSPPRSVGTEAFF
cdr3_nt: TGTGCCAGCTCACCACCGCGTAGCGTCGGGACTGAAGCTTTCTTT

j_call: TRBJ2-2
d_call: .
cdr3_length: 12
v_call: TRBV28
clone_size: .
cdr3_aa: CASRVNTGELFF
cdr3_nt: TGTGCCAGCAGAGTAAACACCGGGGAGCTGTTTTTT

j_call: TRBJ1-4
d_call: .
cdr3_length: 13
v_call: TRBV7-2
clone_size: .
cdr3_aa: CASSSGRNEKLFF
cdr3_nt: TGTGCCAGCAGCTCAGGACGGAATGAAAAACTGTTTTTT

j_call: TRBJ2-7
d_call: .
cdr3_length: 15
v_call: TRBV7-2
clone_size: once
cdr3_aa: CASSLAVHVLYEQYF
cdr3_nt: TGTGCCAGCAGCTTAGCGGTCCACGTACTCTACGAGCAGTACTTC

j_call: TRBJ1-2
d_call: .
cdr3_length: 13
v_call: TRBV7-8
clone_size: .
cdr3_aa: CASSQRTVYGYTF
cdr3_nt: TGTGCCAGCAGCCAAAGGACGGTCTATGGCTACACCTTC

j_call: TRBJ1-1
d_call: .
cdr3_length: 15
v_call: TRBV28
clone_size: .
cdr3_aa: CASSLLATVGLEAFF
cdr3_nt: TGTGCCAGCAGTTTATTGGCGACAGTTGGTCTTGAAGCTTTCTTT

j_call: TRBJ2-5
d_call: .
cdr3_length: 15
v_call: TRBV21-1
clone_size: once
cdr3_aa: CASSKEQQHIETQYF
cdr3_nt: TGTGCCAGCAGCAAAGAGCAGCAGCACATTGAGACCCAGTACTTC

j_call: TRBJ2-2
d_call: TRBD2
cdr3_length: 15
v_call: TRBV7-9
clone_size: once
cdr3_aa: CARSGSGANTGELFF
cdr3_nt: TGTGCCAGGTCGGGTAGCGGGGCCAACACCGGGGAGCTGTTTTTT

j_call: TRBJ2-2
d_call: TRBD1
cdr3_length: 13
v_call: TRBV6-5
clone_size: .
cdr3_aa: CASSTGGSGELFF
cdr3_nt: TGTGCCAGCAGTACAGGGGGCTCCGGGGAGCTGTTTTTT

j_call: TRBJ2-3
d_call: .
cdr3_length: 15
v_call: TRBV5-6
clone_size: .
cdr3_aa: CASSSGTGYLAGVDF
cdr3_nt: TGTGCCAGCAGCTCCGGGACAGGGTATTTAGCGGGGGTGGATTTT

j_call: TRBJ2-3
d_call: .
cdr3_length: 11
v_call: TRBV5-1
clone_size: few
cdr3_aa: CASSSTDTQYF
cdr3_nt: TGCGCCAGCAGCTCGACAGATACGCAGTATTTT

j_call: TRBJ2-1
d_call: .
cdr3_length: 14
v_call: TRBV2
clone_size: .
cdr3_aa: CASSAQGRNNEQFF
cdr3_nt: TGTGCCAGCAGCGCACAGGGGAGGAACAATGAGCAGTTCTTC

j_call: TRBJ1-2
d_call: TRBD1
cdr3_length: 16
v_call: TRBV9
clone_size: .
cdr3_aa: CASSVGGGQGAFGYTF
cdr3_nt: TGTGCCAGCAGCGTTGGAGGGGGACAGGGGGCCTTTGGCTACACCTTC

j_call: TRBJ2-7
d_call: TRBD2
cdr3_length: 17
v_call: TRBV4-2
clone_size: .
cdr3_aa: CASSQRTSGGFSYEQYF
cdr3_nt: TGTGCCAGCAGCCAGCGGACTAGCGGGGGCTTCTCCTACGAGCAGTACTTC

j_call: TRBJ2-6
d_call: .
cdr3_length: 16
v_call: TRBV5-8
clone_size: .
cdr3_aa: CASSLGQPSGANVLTF
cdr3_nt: TGTGCCAGCAGCTTGGGACAGCCCTCTGGGGCCAACGTCCTGACTTTC

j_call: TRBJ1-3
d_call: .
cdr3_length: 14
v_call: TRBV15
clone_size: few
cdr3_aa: CATSWTAAGNTIYF
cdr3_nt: TGTGCCACCAGCTGGACTGCTGCTGGAAACACCATATATTTT

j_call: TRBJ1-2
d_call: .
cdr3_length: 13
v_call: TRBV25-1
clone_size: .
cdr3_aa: CASSEGAGFGYTF
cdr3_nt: TGTGCCAGCAGTGAGGGGGCAGGGTTTGGCTACACCTTC

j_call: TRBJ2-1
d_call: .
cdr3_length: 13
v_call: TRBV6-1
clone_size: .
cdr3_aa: CASSYLSYNEQFF
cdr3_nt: TGTGCCAGCAGTTATCTATCTTACAATGAGCAGTTCTTC

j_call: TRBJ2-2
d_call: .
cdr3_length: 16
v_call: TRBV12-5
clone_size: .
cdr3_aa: CASGLRQGRYTGELFF
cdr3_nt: TGTGCTAGTGGTTTGCGTCAGGGGCGTTACACCGGGGAGCTGTTTTTT

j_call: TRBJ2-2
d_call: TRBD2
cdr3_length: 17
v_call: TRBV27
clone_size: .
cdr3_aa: CASSLSEAGLFTGELFF
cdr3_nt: TGTGCCAGCAGTTTATCGGAGGCGGGACTATTCACCGGGGAGCTGTTTTTT

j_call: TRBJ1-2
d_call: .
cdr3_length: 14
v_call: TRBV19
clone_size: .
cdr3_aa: CASRRLTGLYGYTF
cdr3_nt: TGTGCCAGTCGCCGCCTAACAGGGCTATATGGCTACACCTTC

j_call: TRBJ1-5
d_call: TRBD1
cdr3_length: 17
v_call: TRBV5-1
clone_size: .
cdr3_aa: CASSLEPEGASNQPQHF
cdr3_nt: TGCGCCAGCAGCTTGGAGCCCGAGGGGGCGAGCAATCAGCCCCAGCATTTT

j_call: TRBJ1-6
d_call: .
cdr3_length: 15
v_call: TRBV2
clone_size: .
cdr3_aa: CASLLESGPNSPLHF
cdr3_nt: TGTGCCAGCCTACTTGAATCAGGGCCCAATTCACCCCTCCACTTT

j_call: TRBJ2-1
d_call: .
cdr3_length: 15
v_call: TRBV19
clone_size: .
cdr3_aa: CASSASMTGFDEQFF
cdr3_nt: TGTGCCAGTTCGGCCTCCATGACAGGATTCGATGAGCAGTTCTTC

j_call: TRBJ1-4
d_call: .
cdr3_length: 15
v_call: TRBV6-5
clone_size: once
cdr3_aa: CASSYSPGGNEKLFF
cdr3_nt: TGTGCCAGCAGTTACTCCCCCGGAGGGAATGAAAAACTGTTTTTT

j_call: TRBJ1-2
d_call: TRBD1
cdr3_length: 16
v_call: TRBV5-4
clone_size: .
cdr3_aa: CASSQRRPDGTGLGGF
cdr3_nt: TGTGCCAGCAGCCAACGACGACCAGACGGGACAGGGCTGGGGGGCTTC

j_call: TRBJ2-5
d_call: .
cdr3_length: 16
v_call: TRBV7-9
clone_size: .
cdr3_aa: CASSPRGASSQETQYF
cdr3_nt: TGTGCCAGCAGCCCCAGGGGGGCTTCATCCCAAGAGACCCAGTACTTC

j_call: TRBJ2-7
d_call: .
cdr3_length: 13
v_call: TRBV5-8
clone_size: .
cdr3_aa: CASSPGRAYEQYF
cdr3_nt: TGTGCCAGCAGCCCAGGACGGGCATACGAGCAGTACTTC